This T cell receptor (beta chain) was recovered during a study of spatial heterogeneity in lung cancer. This clonotype came up many times. Single TCR cDNA molecules each had their own unique molecular identifier. A single record per CDR3 protein comes from TCRdb applying MiXCR to the 5' RACE reads. This sample carries about 39,000 distinct CDR3 sequences, about 5.8% of them seen once, and the ten largest clones take approximately 10%. Trimming removed 4 bases at V and 4 bases at J, with 11 bases between. This CDR3 spans 13 amino acids. Germline values: CDR1 SGHRS, CDR2 YFSETQ. Indicated time point: sample taken at primary tumor resection. No cells were sorted before sequencing. The whole RNA sequenced was extracted from tumor, nontumor lung or frozen PBMC. Donors were 72 untreated early-stage non-small cell lung cancer patients.

Sequences were derived from PBMCs, sampled at surgery. The V call is TRBV5-1, the J call TRBJ2-5; D is possibly TRBD1 (5 bases). The receptor's source is a male donor with early-stage non-small cell lung cancer. CDR3 sequence: CASSHGARETQYF. The CDR3 nucleotides are TGCGCCAGCAGCCATGGGGCCAGAGAGACCCAGTACTTC.